The T cell receptor beta chain under discussion was sequenced for a study of blood T cell repertoires in COVID-19. Study context: Specimens from acute and convalescent COVID-19 originated in the United States, Italy and Spain.

Source study methods: Nucleated cell number was recorded as an estimate derived from reference gene primer amplification. Here immunoSEQ multiplex PCR was the method, and the copy in TCRdb shows in-frame clones only, minus some. D and trimming come from the DNA, and the V and J calls and clone size come from that table. The sample yields around 190,000 clones, about 85% seen once. Those enrolled in Seattle joined during active infection and were followed longitudinally afterward. The CDR3 is made up of 16 amino acids. Germline CDR1 reads SGHTA; CDR2 reads FQGTGA. V lost 4 bases and J lost 7; bases outside the gene matches: 5.

The rearrangement joins TRBV7-3 to TRBJ2-1; 15 bases line up with TRBD2. Sequenced sample: peripheral blood. This receptor was obtained from a woman in her forties with COVID-19, enrolled during active disease. CDR3 sequence reads: CASSWTSGGAGNEQFF. CDR3 nucleotides: TGTGCCAGCAGCTGGACTAGCGGGGGGGCCGGAAATGAGCAGTTCTTC. Based on the CDR3 plus reference TRBV7-3 and TRBJ2-1, the full variable domain is GAGVSQTPSNKVTEKGKYVELRCDPISGHTALYWYRQSLGQGPEFLIYFQGTGAADDSGLPNDRFFAVRPEGSVSTLKIQRTERGDSAVYLCASSWTSGGAGNEQFFGPGTRLTVL.